The following is a T cell receptor beta chain sequence with its context. Its matching antigen is unknown. Data came from immunoSEQ multiplex PCR; TCRdb stores just in-frame clones and leaves some out. The sample yields 150,000 to 200,000 clones, around 83% seen once. The V gene's germline CDR1 is SQVTM and CDR2 ANQGSEA. After removal of 1 base from V and 7 bases from J, the junction contained 3 bases not matched to a gene. This CDR3 is 13 amino acids long. The sample belongs to a study of cytomegalovirus exposure and HLA in healthy donors. Study findings and constraints: Rarity marked most TCR sequences, yet some public TCRs occurred in many donors. The study flagged approximately 180 TCR beta chains as cytomegalovirus-associated. CMV antigen specificity of a few CMV-associated chains was confirmed in vitro.

Sequencing was carried out using PBMCs. The receptor comes from a woman in her 30s in good health and CMV-seropositive. This chain joins TRBV29-1 and TRBJ2-1; 8 nucleotides line up with TRBD2. CDR3 sequence: CSVEAVAGNEQFF. The CDR3 DNA reads as TGCAGCGTTGAAGCGGTAGCGGGAAATGAGCAGTTCTTC.